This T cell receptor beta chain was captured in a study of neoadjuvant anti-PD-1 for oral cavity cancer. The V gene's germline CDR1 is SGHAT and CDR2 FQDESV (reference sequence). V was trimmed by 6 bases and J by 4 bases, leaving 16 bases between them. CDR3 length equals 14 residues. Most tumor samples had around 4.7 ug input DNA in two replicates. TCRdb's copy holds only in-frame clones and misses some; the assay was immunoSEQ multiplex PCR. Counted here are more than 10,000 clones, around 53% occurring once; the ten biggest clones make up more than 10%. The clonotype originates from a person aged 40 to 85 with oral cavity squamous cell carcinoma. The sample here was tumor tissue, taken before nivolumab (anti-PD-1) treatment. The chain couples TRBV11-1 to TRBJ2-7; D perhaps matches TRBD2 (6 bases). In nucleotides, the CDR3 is TGTGCCAGCAGTTCCCCCGGGAGTTATTACGAGCAGTACTTC. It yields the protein CASSSPGSYYEQYF.